This T cell receptor (beta chain) was retrieved from a study of blood T cell repertoires in COVID-19. Study summary: Collection of acute and convalescent COVID-19 samples took place in the United States, Italy and Spain. T cells, B-cell-depleted T cells, or PBMCs supplied cDNA or gDNA.

Germline V gives CDR1 SGHNT, CDR2 YYREEE (reference sequence). The CDR3 covers 16 residues. Trimming left V 6 bases short and J 4 bases short, with 22 bases between. In the original processing: Amplified reference gene primers provided the basis for estimating nucleated cell counts. Sequencing was performed with immunoSEQ multiplex PCR; in TCRdb, only in-frame clones are kept and a portion is missing. That table furnishes V, J and clone size, whereas the DNA furnished D and trimming. The sample includes around 180,000 clones, roughly four fifths seen only once; the top ten take approximately 7.3%. The J gene is TRBJ1-1, the V gene TRBV5-4; D possibly corresponds to TRBD1 (5 bases). The sequencing input was peripheral blood. The sequence derives from a human donor in a cohort sampled during active COVID-19. DNA of the CDR3: TGTGCCAGCAAGGGTGAGGGCGGGGCGGTAGGCACTGAAGCTTTCTTT. Protein: CASKGEGGAVGTEAFF.